Listed below are T cell receptor beta chains from one sample, sequenced in a study of OX40 agonist ivuxolimab in advanced cancers. Only in-frame clones appear in the TCRdb table, and some are missing; sequencing was by immunoSEQ multiplex PCR. This sample has more than 100,000 clones, with around 93% found just once. Material: CD4+ or CD8+ T cells sorted from blood, obtained in a trial of the OX40 agonist ivuxolimab. All receptors derive from an adult with an advanced solid tumor such as melanoma, head and neck, liver or kidney cancer. Each CDR3 is given with its conserved first and last residue. A D gene is named only where the DNA matches it firmly. A row's size may be missing; if present it is once, few, many or a size class.

TRBV6-6	.	.	TRBJ1-5	CASSSRQGSNQPQHF	TGTGCCAGCAGTTCAAGGCAGGGGAGCAATCAGCCCCAGCATTTT
TRBV19	.	TRBD1	TRBJ2-7	CATKGGTGDHEQYF	TGTGCCACCAAGGGGGGGACAGGGGACCACGAGCAGTACTTC
TRBV6-1	.	TRBD1	TRBJ1-5	CASSQTGTNQPQHF	TGTGCCAGCAGTCAGACAGGGACCAATCAGCCCCAGCATTTT
TRBV28	.	.	TRBJ1-4	CASSLGGTNEKLFF	TGTGCCAGCAGTTTGGGGGGAACTAATGAAAAACTGTTTTTT
TRBV9	.	.	TRBJ1-5	CASSVGADSNQPQHF	TGTGCCAGCAGCGTAGGGGCAGATAGCAATCAGCCCCAGCATTTT
TRBV27	.	.	TRBJ2-1	CASSPWGSPRGVSSYNEQFF	TGTGCCAGCAGCCCCTGGGGTTCTCCGAGAGGGGTGAGCTCCTACAATGAGCAGTTCTTC
TRBV9	few	.	TRBJ1-1	CASSVVASMNTEAFF	TGTGCCAGCAGCGTAGTGGCCAGCATGAACACTGAAGCTTTCTTT
TRBV6-1	.	TRBD1	TRBJ1-2	CASSEARDRVSGYTF	TGTGCCAGCAGTGAAGCCCGGGACAGGGTGTCCGGCTACACCTTC
TRBV4-3	.	.	TRBJ2-3	CASSQGVVTSTDTQYF	TGCGCCAGCAGCCAAGGGGTTGTAACTAGCACAGATACGCAGTATTTT
TRBV7-9	.	TRBD2	TRBJ2-3	CASSPTSGGVDGTDTQYF	TGTGCCAGCAGCCCTACTAGCGGGGGGGTCGATGGAACAGATACGCAGTATTTT
TRBV5-6	.	.	TRBJ2-5	CASSLTKAETQYF	TGTGCCAGCAGTTTAACCAAGGCGGAGACCCAGTACTTC
TRBV5-1	.	.	TRBJ1-2	CASSFGGENGYTF	TGCGCCAGCAGCTTCGGAGGTGAGAATGGCTACACCTTC
TRBV6-6	.	.	TRBJ2-7	CASSSVDEQYF	TGTGCCAGCAGTTCCGTGGACGAGCAGTACTTC
TRBV7-6	.	TRBD1	TRBJ1-2	CASSFSRDRANGYTF	TGTGCCAGCAGCTTTTCTCGGGACAGGGCTAATGGCTACACCTTC
TRBV18	.	.	TRBJ2-7	CASSPKNSVKWVSYEQYF	TGTGCCAGCTCACCAAAGAACTCGGTGAAGTGGGTCTCCTACGAGCAGTACTTC
TRBV19	.	.	TRBJ1-5	CASSIAQGRPNQPQHF	TGTGCCAGTAGTATCGCCCAGGGCCGACCCAATCAGCCCCAGCATTTT
TRBV7-9	.	.	TRBJ2-1	CASSFTGSYNEQFF	TGTGCCAGCAGCTTTACAGGTTCCTACAATGAGCAGTTCTTC
TRBV5-1	.	.	TRBJ2-3	CASSLFAGPDTQYF	TGCGCCAGCAGTTTGTTTGCGGGCCCAGATACGCAGTATTTT
TRBV11-2	.	TRBD2	TRBJ2-1	CASSPTTSGYNEQFF	TGTGCCAGCAGTCCCACGACTAGCGGCTACAATGAGCAGTTCTTC
TRBV6-5	.	TRBD1	TRBJ2-7	CASSRQGTYEQYF	TGTGCCAGCAGCCGACAGGGGACCTACGAGCAGTACTTC
TRBV28	.	.	TRBJ2-1	CASSPPSVYNEQFF	TGTGCCAGCAGTCCTCCTTCGGTATACAATGAGCAGTTCTTC
TRBV18	.	.	TRBJ2-2	CASSPLAATVNTGELFF	TGTGCCAGCTCACCCTTAGCGGCCACAGTAAACACCGGGGAGCTGTTTTTT
TRBV4-2	once	.	TRBJ1-2	CASSLEGNYGYTF	TGTGCCAGCAGCTTGGAGGGGAACTATGGCTACACCTTC
TRBV4-2	.	TRBD1	TRBJ1-1	CASSHNRDRVDAEAFF	TGTGCCAGCAGCCATAATAGGGACAGGGTTGACGCTGAAGCTTTCTTT
TRBV7-9	.	.	TRBJ1-1	CASSFENAVGAFF	TGTGCCAGCAGCTTTGAAAACGCGGTTGGGGCTTTCTTT
TRBV5-1	.	.	TRBJ1-2	CASSLDSGNYGYTF	TGCGCCAGCAGCTTGGATTCAGGGAACTATGGCTACACCTTC
TRBV5-4	.	TRBD1	TRBJ2-7	CASSLRTGTGAFYEQYF	TGTGCCAGCAGCTTACGAACCGGGACAGGGGCTTTCTACGAGCAGTACTTC
TRBV30	.	.	TRBJ1-4	CAWSNRATNEKLFF	TGTGCCTGGAGTAACAGGGCAACTAATGAAAAACTGTTTTTT
TRBV5-6	.	.	TRBJ1-2	CASSKPTASGYGYTF	TGTGCCAGCAGCAAACCGACAGCTTCAGGGTATGGCTACACCTTC
TRBV9	.	TRBD1	TRBJ1-3	CASSAGTGGAVGNTIYF	TGTGCCAGCAGCGCGGGGACAGGGGGAGCGGTCGGAAACACCATATATTTT
TRBV19	.	TRBD1	TRBJ1-5	CASSEQGSWLGNQPQHF	TGTGCCAGTAGTGAACAGGGGAGTTGGTTGGGGAATCAGCCCCAGCATTTT
TRBV6-5	.	.	TRBJ2-3	CASRRAGGFTDTQYF	TGTGCCAGCAGGCGGGCCGGGGGATTCACAGATACGCAGTATTTT
TRBV15	.	.	TRBJ2-3	CATSSRAVRGTDTQYF	TGTGCCACCAGCAGCCGGGCCGTTAGGGGCACAGATACGCAGTATTTT
TRBV6-1	.	.	TRBJ1-6	CASKLVDSPLHF	TGTGCCAGCAAGCTCGTAGATTCACCCCTCCACTTT
TRBV11-3	.	TRBD2	TRBJ2-1	CASSRSSGRNEQFF	TGTGCCAGCAGCCGTTCTAGCGGGAGGAATGAGCAGTTCTTC